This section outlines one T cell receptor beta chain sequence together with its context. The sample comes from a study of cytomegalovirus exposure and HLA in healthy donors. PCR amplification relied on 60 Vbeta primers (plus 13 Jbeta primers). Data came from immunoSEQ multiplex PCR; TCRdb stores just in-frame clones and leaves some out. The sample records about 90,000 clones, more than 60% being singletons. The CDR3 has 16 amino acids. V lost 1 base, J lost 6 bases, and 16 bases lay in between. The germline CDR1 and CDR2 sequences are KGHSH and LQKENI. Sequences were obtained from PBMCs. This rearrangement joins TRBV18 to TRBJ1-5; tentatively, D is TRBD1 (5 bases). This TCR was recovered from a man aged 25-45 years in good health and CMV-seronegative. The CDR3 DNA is TGTGCCAGCTCACCACTGCCCAGGGCAAATAGTCAGCCCCAGCATTTT. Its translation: CASSPLPRANSQPQHF.